This entry lists 12 T cell receptor beta chains sequenced from one sample in a study of regulatory T cells in long-lasting Graves disease. Time point noted: newly diagnosed GD, antithyroid drugs for less than 3 months. Scientists built the TCR library using RNA that was extracted from PBMCs. iRepertoire HTBI primers and Arm-PCR of CDR3 regions built TCR beta libraries. TCRdb reprocessed the multiplex PCR reads via MiXCR and lists one record per CDR3 protein. The profile shows hundreds of thousands of distinct CDR3 sequences, roughly 14% of them singletons. The sample was also reused in another study, on T cells in Graves' hyperthyroidism and ophthalmopathy.

The specimen comprised peripheral blood mononuclear cells (PBMCs), sampled at new diagnosis, from a patient treated with antithyroid drugs. Receptor source: a man aged 30 to 45 with Graves disease.

A word on this clonotype: A junction end diverges from the germline sequence, so it may reflect a read error. The CDR3 loop is CASSHGQGDQLQHF. DNA of the CDR3: TGTGCCAGCAGCCACGGACAGGGGGATCAGCTCCAGCATTTT. The chain couples TRBV2 to TRBJ1-5, with 10 bases matching TRBD1. This CDR3 comprises 14 residues. The germline V gene encodes CDR1 SNHLY and CDR2 FYNNEI.

This clonotype was counted at least ten times. This chain links TRBV24-1 with TRBJ2-3; TRBD2 matches at 11 bases. The CDR3 runs 17 residues. J lost 5 bases, V lost 0 bases, and 6 bases had no gene match. Germline V lookup: CDR1 KGHDR, CDR2 SFDVKD. CDR3 residues: CATSDLPLAGGGDTQYF. The CDR3 bases are TGTGCCACCAGTGATTTGCCCCTAGCGGGAGGAGGAGATACGCAGTATTTT.

In this sample, this clonotype turned up many times. The chain employs TRBV27 and TRBJ1-1; D gene unclear. The CDR3 runs 15 residues. V was shortened by 5 bases and J by 1 base, with 14 bases between the two germline ends. Looked up from germline, CDR1 is MNHEY and CDR2 is SMNVEV (reference sequence). The CDR3 DNA sequence: TGTGCCAGCAGTCCTTACCTGTATGAGAACACTGAAGCTTTCTTT. Its protein is CASSPYLYENTEAFF.

The J gene is TRBJ2-5, the V gene TRBV19; 8 nucleotides align to TRBD2. The CDR3 is 17 residues long. Germline CDR1 reads LNHDA; CDR2 reads SQIVND (reference sequence). V gave up 6 bases and J gave up 3 bases; unmatched junction bases: 15. The CDR3, as DNA: TGTGCCAGTAGCCCCCTCCCTACTAGCGGACGGAAAGAGACCCAGTACTTC. Amino acid sequence: CASSPLPTSGRKETQYF.

This clonotype has ten or more counts. CDR3 amino acids: CASSQSSGSYEQYF. CDR3 nucleotides: TGTGCCAGCAGCCAATCTAGCGGCTCCTACGAGCAGTACTTC. The rearrangement joins TRBV13 to TRBJ2-7, with TRBD2 identical over 7 bases. V lost 5 bases to trimming and J lost 0 bases; unmatched junction nucleotides: 4. The CDR3 is made up of 14 amino acids. CDR1 is PRHDT, CDR2 FYEKMQ, per germline (reference sequence).

The chain links TRBV14 to TRBJ2-7; D gene uncertain. Between the trimmed V and J ends, which lost 2 bases and 2 bases, there was a span of 10 bases. This CDR3 has 14 residues. Germline CDR1 reads SGHDN; CDR2 reads FVKESK. CDR3 loop: CASSQNPGAYEQYF. The CDR3 DNA reads TGTGCCAGCAGCCAAAATCCGGGCGCCTACGAGCAGTACTTC.

The rearrangement uses TRBV5-5 and TRBJ1-2, with unresolved D. Trimming removed 1 base from V and 0 bases from J, with 10 bases in between. Germline values: CDR1 SGHKS, CDR2 YYEKEE (reference sequence). This CDR3 spans 15 amino acids. Here the CDR3 DNA reads TGTGCCAGCAGCTTGATGACCTATACTAACTATGGCTACACCTTC. Translation: CASSLMTYTNYGYTF.

This clonotype has more than one count but fewer than ten. The chain links TRBV5-5 to TRBJ2-1, with 11 nucleotides matching TRBD2. CDR1 and CDR2 from the germline V gene are SGHKS and YYEKEE (reference sequence). V lost 4 bases and J lost 8; bases outside the gene matches: 14. The CDR3 is 17 residues long. CDR3 bases: TGTGCCAGCAGCCTGGAACTAGCGGGAGCCAGGAGCGATGAGCAGTTCTTC. Protein: CASSLELAGARSDEQFF.

This clonotype occurred many times. The chain combines TRBV6-1 with TRBJ2-3; 12 bases match TRBD2. This CDR3 has 17 residues. The V and J ends lost 6 bases and 3 bases, in that order; junction bases with no gene match: 10. The germline gives CDR1 MNHNS, CDR2 SASEGT. The CDR3 DNA reads TGTGCCAGCAGGGCGACTAGCGGGAGATTGAGGACAGATACGCAGTATTTT. Amino acids: CASRATSGRLRTDTQYF.

This clonotype occurred a few times. This sequence joins TRBV25-1 and TRBJ2-2; possibly TRBD1 or TRBD2 for D (5 bases each). The CDR3 is 14 amino acids. Between the trimmed V and J ends, which lost 6 bases and 1 base, there was a span of 9 bases. Germline CDR1 and CDR2: MGHDK and SYGVNS. The CDR3 is CASRGTGNTGELFF. The CDR3 DNA reads TGTGCCAGCAGGGGGACCGGGAACACCGGGGAGCTGTTTTTT.

This clonotype was seen repeatedly, ten times or more. V and J are TRBV2 and TRBJ2-3; D is uncertain. Germline V gives CDR1 SNHLY, CDR2 FYNNEI. The V end lost 3 bases, the J end lost 4 bases, and 5 bases lay between the germline ends. The CDR3 loop spans 12 amino acids. The CDR3 region is CASSDQPDTQYF. Here the CDR3 DNA reads TGTGCCAGCAGTGATCAGCCAGATACGCAGTATTTT.

The table lists this clonotype with many counts. The chain is built from TRBV12-3 or TRBV12-4 and TRBJ2-1; TRBD2 matches at 13 bases. The CDR3 totals 16 residues. The V gene end was trimmed by 5 bases and the J gene end by 7 bases; junction bases not matched to a gene: 8. CDR3 region: CASSRLAGGLGNEQFF. The CDR3 DNA follows: TGTGCCAGCAGTCGACTAGCGGGAGGATTGGGTAATGAGCAGTTCTTC.